A selection of T cell receptor beta chains follows, all from one sample in a study of blood T cell repertoires in COVID-19. Generated by immunoSEQ multiplex PCR, the TCRdb table keeps only in-frame clones and is missing some. The table shows some 190,000 clones, with 82% occurring only once. The sequenced sample was peripheral blood. These receptor sequences come from a woman of 80 years or more with active or convalescent COVID-19. CDR3s include the opening cysteine and the closing phenylalanine or tryptophan. The order of the fields is D gene, V gene, clone size, J gene, CDR3 protein, CDR3 DNA. A D gene is named only where the DNA matches it firmly. Clone size appears in some rows only: once, few, many, or a class for an expanded clone.

d_call: TRBD2; v_call: TRBV7-9; clone_size: many; j_call: TRBJ2-7; cdr3_aa: CASSASRRELIEQYF; cdr3_nt: TGTGCCAGCAGCGCAAGTCGGCGGGAGCTTATTGAGCAGTACTTC
d_call: TRBD1; v_call: TRBV11-3; clone_size: .; j_call: TRBJ1-5; cdr3_aa: CASSFRGTGNTGQPQHF; cdr3_nt: TGTGCCAGCAGCTTCCGTGGGACAGGGAATACAGGACAGCCCCAGCATTTT
d_call: .; v_call: TRBV5-1; clone_size: .; j_call: TRBJ2-3; cdr3_aa: CASRLAPDPITDTQYF; cdr3_nt: TGCGCCAGCAGGCTAGCCCCCGATCCTATAACAGATACGCAGTATTTT
d_call: TRBD1; v_call: TRBV6-5; clone_size: .; j_call: TRBJ1-3; cdr3_aa: CASRQDRNSGNTIYF; cdr3_nt: TGTGCCAGCAGACAGGACAGGAACTCTGGAAACACCATATATTTT
d_call: .; v_call: TRBV5-6; clone_size: few; j_call: TRBJ1-2; cdr3_aa: CASSDPMYSLYGYTF; cdr3_nt: TGTGCCAGCAGCGATCCCATGTACTCCCTCTATGGCTACACCTTC
d_call: .; v_call: TRBV28; clone_size: .; j_call: TRBJ1-1; cdr3_aa: CASRPSGRLNTEAFF; cdr3_nt: TGTGCCAGCAGGCCTAGCGGACGGTTGAACACTGAAGCTTTCTTT
d_call: .; v_call: TRBV19; clone_size: few; j_call: TRBJ1-4; cdr3_aa: CASKRAGDNEKLFF; cdr3_nt: TGTGCCAGTAAGAGGGCAGGGGATAATGAAAAACTGTTTTTT
d_call: TRBD1; v_call: TRBV6-5; clone_size: .; j_call: TRBJ1-1; cdr3_aa: CASSYDLTGVNTEAFF; cdr3_nt: TGTGCCAGCAGTTACGATTTAACAGGGGTGAACACTGAAGCTTTCTTT
d_call: TRBD2; v_call: TRBV11-2; clone_size: .; j_call: TRBJ2-2; cdr3_aa: CASRPRTSGPNTGELFF; cdr3_nt: TGTGCCAGCAGACCCAGGACTAGCGGGCCGAACACCGGGGAGCTGTTTTTT
d_call: .; v_call: TRBV28; clone_size: .; j_call: TRBJ1-2; cdr3_aa: CASGEWTADGYTF; cdr3_nt: TGTGCCAGTGGAGAATGGACAGCCGATGGCTACACCTTC
d_call: TRBD1; v_call: TRBV2; clone_size: once; j_call: TRBJ1-2; cdr3_aa: CASSVVRQGDGYTF; cdr3_nt: TGTGCCAGCAGTGTTGTCCGACAGGGAGATGGCTACACCTTC
d_call: .; v_call: TRBV4-1; clone_size: .; j_call: TRBJ2-3; cdr3_aa: CASSQGHPPSADTQYF; cdr3_nt: TGCGCCAGCAGCCAAGGTCACCCCCCTAGCGCAGATACGCAGTATTTT
d_call: TRBD1; v_call: TRBV7-9; clone_size: many; j_call: TRBJ1-2; cdr3_aa: CASSFTGDGYTF; cdr3_nt: TGTGCCAGCAGCTTTACAGGGGATGGCTACACCTTC
d_call: .; v_call: TRBV6-6; clone_size: .; j_call: TRBJ2-1; cdr3_aa: CASQNTNEQFF; cdr3_nt: TGTGCCAGTCAAAACACCAATGAGCAGTTCTTC
d_call: TRBD2; v_call: TRBV6-5; clone_size: many; j_call: TRBJ2-1; cdr3_aa: CASQVLAGGREQFF; cdr3_nt: TGTGCCAGCCAGGTCTTAGCGGGAGGGCGCGAGCAGTTCTTC
d_call: TRBD1; v_call: TRBV9; clone_size: .; j_call: TRBJ1-6; cdr3_aa: CASSSTGGNNSPLHF; cdr3_nt: TGTGCCAGCAGCTCGACAGGGGGCAATAATTCACCCCTCCACTTT
d_call: TRBD1; v_call: TRBV19; clone_size: .; j_call: TRBJ2-2; cdr3_aa: CASSITTGGQALVGELFF; cdr3_nt: TGTGCCAGTAGTATTACGACCGGAGGACAGGCCTTGGTGGGGGAGCTGTTTTTT